The 17 T cell receptor beta chains presented below share a single source sample, sequenced in a study of tumor-infiltrating lymphocytes in primary liver carcinoma. The template, roughly 0.45 ug total RNA, yielded TCR beta cDNA made with a constant-region primer. Nested multiplex PCR, run for three rounds with slightly modified ARM-PCR, yielded TCR beta libraries. The two initial PCR rounds, around 11 cycles each, used TRBV1-TRBV30 forward and C-beta reverse primers. TCRdb reanalysed the multiplex PCR reads using MiXCR and keeps one entry per CDR3 protein. This sample has over 100,000 distinct CDR3 sequences, with about two thirds found just once. The source material, 20-30 mg of unsorted bulk tissue, was used to co-extract RNA and DNA. The specimen was tumor-adjacent normal liver tissue. The receptors here all came from an older woman with primary liver carcinoma and hepatitis B virus infection.

V gene TRBV6-1 combines with J gene TRBJ1-3, with unresolved D. The ends were cut back, 11 bases at V and 0 bases at J, with 17 bases in the middle. Germline loops: CDR1 MNHNS, CDR2 SASEGT. This CDR3 has 15 residues. The CDR3 DNA sequence: TGTGCCTACCAGAGAGGCTCCCTCTCTGGAAACACCATATATTTT. This sequence encodes CAYQRGSLSGNTIYF.

There are many counts of this clonotype. This chain connects TRBV12-3 or TRBV12-4 to TRBJ2-6; D remains unclear. V gave up 4 bases and J gave up 2 bases, with 3 bases separating them. The CDR3 is 13 amino acids. The CDR3 sequence is CASSSAGANVLTF. For the CDR3, the DNA is TGTGCCAGCAGTTCTGCTGGGGCCAACGTCCTGACTTTC.

Turning to this clonotype: A much larger clone sits a single nucleotide away, making a read error possible. The V call is TRBV6-2 or TRBV6-3, the J call TRBJ1-1; D is perhaps TRBD1 (5 bases). The CDR3 consists of 14 residues. Germline V gene data show CDR1 as MNHEY and CDR2 as SVGEGT. The DNA of the CDR3 is TGTGCCAGCAGTTACGGGGGGTCGAACACTGAAGCTCTCTTT. It is translated as CASSYGGSNTEALF.

A note on this clonotype: A read error may account for a junction end that differs from germline. The V gene is TRBV12-3 or TRBV12-4, the J gene TRBJ1-1; no clear D. This CDR3 comprises 14 residues. The CDR3 DNA reads as TGTGCCAACAGTTCAACACGGTCGAACACTGAGGCTTTCTTT. Translation: CANSSTRSNTEAFF.

The chain uses TRBV28 and TRBJ2-2, with 8 nucleotides matching TRBD1. CDR1 and CDR2 from the germline V gene are MDHEN and SYDVKM. With V trimmed by 8 bases and J by 5 bases, 13 bases remained unmatched. The CDR3 contains 16 residues. CDR3 amino acids: CASPRGLAYGTGELFF. The CDR3 coding sequence is TGTGCCAGCCCCAGGGGGCTAGCGTACGGGACCGGGGAGCTGTTTTTT.

The sample holds a few counts of this clonotype. The chain is built from TRBV28 and TRBJ2-7, with D perhaps matching TRBD2 (6 bases). Germline V gives CDR1 MDHEN, CDR2 SYDVKM. V was trimmed by 3 bases and J by 7 bases, leaving 7 bases between them. The CDR3 loop spans 11 amino acids. CDR3 DNA sequence: TGTGCCAGCAGTTTCGGGGGAGAGCAGTACTTC. This encodes CASSFGGEQYF. Full variable domain (rest looked up from reference TRBV28 and TRBJ2-7): DVKVTQSSRYLVKRTGEKVFLECVQDMDHENMFWYRQDPGLGLRLIYFSYDVKMKEKGDIPEGYSVSREKKERFSLILESASTNQTSMYLCASSFGGEQYFGPGTRLTVT.

Turning to this clonotype: Just one base apart from a much larger clone, this may be a read error. This CDR3 is missing its conserved last phenylalanine or tryptophan, likely due to a read error. J is TRBJ2-2 and V is TRBV13, with 8 bases lining up with TRBD1. V was pared by 3 bases and J by 5 bases, with 5 bases of the junction left unmatched. CDR1 is PRHDT, CDR2 FYEKMQ, per germline (reference sequence). The CDR3 length is 15 residues. This CDR3 reads CASSFGQGGTGELFS. The CDR3 region has the DNA TGTGCCAGCAGCTTTGGACAGGGTGGGACCGGGGAGCTGTTTTCT.

A remark on this clonotype: A junction boundary mismatches the germline segment, possibly from a read error. The chain uses TRBV29-1 and TRBJ2-2; 10 nucleotides match TRBD2. CDR1 is SQVTM, CDR2 ANQGSEA, per germline. The CDR3 has 14 residues. CDR3 in amino acids: CSVGTSGNTWELFF. CDR3 in DNA: TGCAGCGTTGGGACTAGCGGTAACACCTGGGAGCTATTTTTT.

This chain joins TRBV6-6 and TRBJ1-2; the D is unclear. Germline CDR1 and CDR2: MNHNY and SVGAGI (reference sequence). The CDR3 contains 15 residues. For the CDR3, the DNA is TGTACGAGCAGCCACGGACCCCGAGACGGCTATGGCTACACCTTC. Protein product: CTSSHGPRDGYGYTF.

A note on this clonotype: At one of its ends the junction is not consistent with the germline gene, which may arise from a read error. The chain recombines TRBV5-1 with TRBJ1-4; possible D gene TRBD1, 6 bases. The CDR3 is made up of 12 amino acids. Germline-derived CDR1 and CDR2 are SGHRS and YFSETQ. CDR3: CASSGQNGILLF. The DNA for the CDR3 is TGCGCCAGCAGCGGACAGAATGGGATACTGCTTTTT.

The J gene is TRBJ2-1, the V gene TRBV11-2; TRBD2 aligns across 8 bases. Trimming removed 3 bases from V and 8 bases from J; junction bases left unmatched: 6. Germline V gives CDR1 SGHAT, CDR2 FQNNGV. The CDR3 length is 14 residues. In DNA, the CDR3 is TGTGCCAGCAGCTTCTTCGGGAGGGCCGATGAGCAGTTCTTC. Translated, it gives CASSFFGRADEQFF.

There are many counts of this clonotype. The chain joins TRBV29-1 to TRBJ2-3; 7 bases map to TRBD2. The CDR3 covers 13 residues. V trimming: 3 bases; J trimming: 3 bases; junction bases outside the gene matches: 3. Germline V CDR1 and CDR2: SQVTM, ANQGSEA. CDR3 sequence reads: CSVEASGTDTQYF. The CDR3 DNA sequence: TGCAGCGTTGAGGCTAGCGGTACAGATACGCAGTATTTT.

This clonotype was observed a handful of times. A read error may be the cause here, since a much bigger clone is one base away. The V call is TRBV7-8, the J call TRBJ1-1; no definite D call. The V end lost 1 base, the J end lost 7 bases, and 16 bases lay between the germline ends. Germline lookup yields CDR1 SGHVS and CDR2 FQNEAQ. The CDR3 sequence is 15 residues long. CDR3 amino acids: CASSLVFLSGDEAFF. The DNA for the CDR3 is TGTGCCAGCAGCTTAGTCTTCTTGAGCGGGGATGAAGCTTTCTTT.

As regards this clonotype: A much larger clone differs from this one at a single base, so this may be a read error. The chain employs TRBV30 and TRBJ2-2; TRBD1 aligns across 9 bases. The J segment lost 6 bases and the V segment lost 4 bases, leaving 6 bases of the junction unmatched. Germline CDR1 reads GTSNPN; CDR2 reads SVGIG (reference sequence). The length of the CDR3 is 14 residues. Written as DNA, the CDR3 is TGTGCCTGGATGACAGGGGGGAGTCCCGGGGAGCTGTTTTTT. This codes for CAWMTGGSPGELFF. Looking up the rest from reference TRBV30 and TRBJ2-2 gives the full variable domain: SQTIHQWPATLVQPVGSPLSLECTVEGTSNPNLYWYRQAAGRGLQLLFYSVGIGQISSEVPQNLSASRPQDRQFILSSKKLLLSDSGFYLCAWMTGGSPGELFFGEGSRLTVL.

This clonotype has ten or more counts. This chain joins TRBV29-1 and TRBJ2-1; either TRBD1 or TRBD2 may fit D (5 bases each). CDR1 and CDR2 (germline): SQVTM, ANQGSEA. V lost 4 bases to trimming and J lost 6 bases, with 16 bases between them. This CDR3 has 14 amino acids. This CDR3 is CSVGGRIFSNEQFF. For the CDR3, the DNA is TGCAGCGTTGGGGGACGGATTTTCAGCAATGAGCAGTTCTTC.

Regarding this clonotype: This may arise from a read error, as a much more abundant clone is one base away. The chain links TRBV6-5 to TRBJ1-2; D perhaps matches TRBD1 (5 bases). This CDR3 comprises 14 residues. Looked up from germline, CDR1 is MNHEY and CDR2 is SVGAGI. Trimming cost V 9 bases and J 4 bases, with 18 bases left between them. CDR3 sequence reads: CARSTGGSGYGYTF. DNA of the CDR3: TGTGCCAGAAGCACCGGGGGGTCGGGCTATGGCTACACCTTC.

This clonotype rates as medium-sized. The junction departs from germline at one end; a sequencing error may be responsible. The chain couples TRBV11-2 to TRBJ2-7; no clear D gene. The CDR3 is 10 amino acids. Germline loops: CDR1 SGHAT, CDR2 FQNNGV. CDR3 loop: CASSSNEQYF. DNA of the CDR3: TGTGCCAGCAGCTCCAACGAGCAGTACTTC.